The 19 T cell receptor beta chains given below trace back to one sample, sequenced in a study of read filtering for tumor transcriptome and immune sequencing (TCRdb year 2020). The instrument given in TCRdb is Illumina HiSeq 4000. Starting from 400 ng RNA, TCR libraries were constructed with the Immunoverse kit using molecular barcoded adaptors that cover the alpha/delta and beta/gamma chains. Starting from the raw public reads, TCRdb applied fastp trimming at Q25, assembled clones with MiXCR and retained in-frame beta chains. Each CDR3 protein gets just one entry, which takes the most common genes and DNA from the rows behind it. This sample is represented by more than 55,000 distinct CDR3 sequences; around a fifth of them were singletons. Clones ranked in the top ten supply 15% to 20% of the sample. Specimen: a population of CD138-negative cells sorted from bone marrow. Reading the label with the study, this specimen's cell subset or site is: bone marrow mononuclear cells depleted of CD138+ plasma/myeloma cells by negative magnetic selection. All receptors come from a donor aged 40 or older with multiple myeloma.

This clonotype was recorded at least ten times. The V call is TRBV19, the J call TRBJ1-5; a possible D gene is TRBD1 (5 bases). This CDR3 spans 14 amino acids. V lost 1 base and J lost 7, with 11 bases in between. Germline lookup yields CDR1 LNHDA and CDR2 SQIVND (reference sequence). CDR3 nucleotide sequence: TGTGCCAGTAGTATAGCAGGGTTCAGACAGCCCCAGCATTTT. Its translation: CASSIAGFRQPQHF.

The chain joins TRBV5-1 to TRBJ2-1, with TRBD2 identical over 9 bases. Germline loops: CDR1 SGHRS, CDR2 YFSETQ. This CDR3 region has 14 residues. After removal of 3 bases from V and 5 bases from J, the junction contained 3 bases not matched to a gene. CDR3 amino acids: CASSSCGGDNEQFF. The CDR3, as DNA: TGCGCCAGCAGCTCTTGCGGGGGGGACAATGAGCAGTTCTTC.

A remark on this clonotype: One end of the junction does not line up with germline, which may come from a read error. The chain has TRBV28 and TRBJ2-1, with 9 positions matching TRBD2. Germline V gives CDR1 MDHEN, CDR2 SYDVKM. The CDR3 loop spans 16 amino acids. The CDR3 bases are TGTGCCAGCAGTCTTGAAGCGGGGGGTTGGTACAAGGAGCAGTTCTTC. Translating gives CASSLEAGGWYKEQFF. The variable domain in full, with the rest retrieved from reference TRBV28 and TRBJ2-1, is DVKVTQSSRYLVKRTGEKVFLECVQDMDHENMFWYRQDPGLGLRLIYFSYDVKMKEKGDIPEGYSVSREKKERFSLILESASTNQTSMYLCASSLEAGGWYKEQFFGPGTRLTVL.

V and J are TRBV18 and TRBJ2-7; D is possibly TRBD1 (6 bases). Trimming took off 5 bases at V and 5 bases at J, with 16 bases between the two ends. The CDR3 extends over 14 amino acids. Germline CDR1 reads KGHSH; CDR2 reads LQKENI. The DNA for the CDR3 is TGTGCCAGCTCAGCACAGGGCTCTGAGGACGAGCAGTACTTC. Translating it yields CASSAQGSEDEQYF.

The chain joins TRBV29-1 to TRBJ1-2; TRBD1 is a possible D gene (5 bases). There are 13 residues in the CDR3. Germline V CDR1 and CDR2: SQVTM, ANQGSEA. V shed 8 bases and J shed 3 bases, with 16 bases lying between them. The CDR3 sequence: CSFRDLKDYGYTF. DNA for the CDR3: TGCAGCTTCCGGGACCTTAAGGACTATGGCTACACCTTC.

This clonotype was recorded at least ten times. The chain combines TRBV12-3 or TRBV12-4 with TRBJ1-1; D unclear. V was pared by 1 base and J by 6 bases, with 9 bases between. The CDR3 covers 13 residues. CDR3 coding DNA: TGTGCCAGCAGTTTAGGGCCCAACGCTGAAGCTTTCTTT. Translating it yields CASSLGPNAEAFF.

This clonotype was detected many times. The chain recombines TRBV9 with TRBJ1-1, with TRBD1 matching 8 bases. From germline, CDR1 is SGDLS and CDR2 YYNGEE. This CDR3 contains 15 residues. J was trimmed by 4 bases and V by 4 bases; bases with no gene match: 9. CDR3 residues: CASSRVRGPSTEAFF. In DNA, the CDR3 is TGTGCCAGCAGCCGCGTCAGGGGGCCGAGCACTGAAGCTTTCTTT. The complete variable domain, with remaining parts taken from reference TRBV9 and TRBJ1-1, reads DSGVTQTPKHLITATGQRVTLRCSPRSGDLSVYWYQQSLDQGLQFLIQYYNGEERAKGNILERFSAQQFPDLHSELNLSSLELGDSALYFCASSRVRGPSTEAFFGQGTRLTVV.

This clonotype was seen at least ten times. The rearrangement uses TRBV5-1 and TRBJ2-7; no reliable D call. The V gene lost 4 bases and the J gene lost 0 bases, with 2 bases spanning the gap. The CDR3 is 11 amino acids. CDR1 and CDR2 (germline): SGHRS, YFSETQ. The chain's CDR3 is CASSASYEQYF. The CDR3 DNA reads as TGCGCCAGCAGCGCCTCCTACGAGCAGTACTTC.

This clonotype has more than one count but fewer than ten. In DNA, the CDR3 is TGTGCCAGCAGTCCCCTAGGAGAGACCCAGTACTTC. Protein product: CASSPLGETQYF. The chain uses TRBV6-2 or TRBV6-3 and TRBJ2-5; D is undetermined. V gave up 5 bases and J gave up 4 bases, with 8 bases separating them. From germline, CDR1 is MNHEY and CDR2 SVGEGT. The CDR3 loop spans 12 amino acids.

This chain joins TRBV28 and TRBJ2-7; TRBD2 aligns across 7 bases. This CDR3 has 14 residues. Trimming took 6 bases from V and 2 from J; bases not matched to a gene: 7. Germline V gene lookup returns CDR1 MDHEN and CDR2 SYDVKM. Written as DNA, the CDR3 is TGTGCCAGCAGAGGTTGGGGGGGGGCCTACGAGCAGTACTTC. It yields the protein CASRGWGGAYEQYF.

This clonotype was seen at least ten times. The rearrangement links TRBV7-9 to TRBJ2-1; TRBD2 matches at 7 bases. CDR3 length: 15 amino acids. CDR1 SEHNR and CDR2 FQNEAQ come from the germline V gene (reference sequence). The trim removed 5 bases at V and 2 bases at J, leaving 6 bases unmatched. The CDR3 here is CASSPGRGAYNEQFF. The CDR3 nucleotides are TGTGCCAGCAGCCCAGGTCGGGGGGCCTACAATGAGCAGTTCTTC.

The table lists this clonotype with many counts. The chain is built from TRBV29-1 and TRBJ2-5, with TRBD1 matching 9 bases. Germline V lookup: CDR1 SQVTM, CDR2 ANQGSEA. The CDR3 is made up of 13 amino acids. Trimming at V came to 4 bases and at J to 5 bases, leaving 5 bases not matched to a gene. The CDR3 region is CSVVGQGGETQYF. The CDR3, as DNA: TGCAGCGTTGTGGGACAGGGTGGTGAGACCCAGTACTTC.

A few counts support this clonotype. This chain uses TRBV29-1 with TRBJ1-2; the D is unclear. The CDR3 loop spans 11 amino acids. Trimming removed 1 base from V and 2 bases from J, with 2 bases in between. Germline V CDR1 and CDR2: SQVTM, ANQGSEA. CDR3 in amino acids: CSVEGNYGYTF. As DNA, the CDR3 is TGCAGCGTTGAAGGGAACTATGGCTACACCTTC.

The CDR3 spells CATSDNGQVAVSEQYF. The CDR3 bases are TGTGCCACCAGTGACAACGGACAGGTGGCGGTAAGCGAGCAGTACTTC. The chain couples TRBV24-1 to TRBJ2-7; 7 nucleotides line up with TRBD1. The germline V gene has CDR1 KGHDR and CDR2 SFDVKD. This CDR3 is built from 16 residues. J was trimmed by 6 bases and V by 4 bases; bases with no gene match: 14.

This clonotype occurred many times. The chain couples TRBV6-5 to TRBJ1-5; D possibly corresponds to TRBD1 (5 bases). The CDR3 length is 16 residues. Deletions cut 6 bases from V and 2 bases from J, with 17 bases between. Germline V gene data show CDR1 as MNHEY and CDR2 as SVGAGI. The CDR3 is CASSERGGLGNQPQHF. The CDR3 DNA follows: TGTGCCAGCAGCGAACGCGGGGGTTTAGGCAATCAGCCCCAGCATTTT.

This clonotype has ten or more counts. The chain links TRBV10-3 to TRBJ2-6; 9 nucleotides align to TRBD2. The V gene's germline CDR1 is ENHRY and CDR2 SYGVKD. Trimming removed 8 bases from V and 0 bases from J; junction bases left unmatched: 8. CDR3 length equals 17 residues. CDR3 nucleotides: TGTGCCATCGCGGGAGGGACTGCGAGCTCTGGGGCCAACGTCCTGACTTTC. It yields the protein CAIAGGTASSGANVLTF.

This clonotype has a count of ten or more. V usage is TRBV15 and J usage is TRBJ2-1, with D possibly TRBD2 on 5 matching bases. Looked up from germline, CDR1 is LNHNV and CDR2 is YYDKDF (reference sequence). V was pared by 0 bases and J by 8 bases, with 8 bases between. This CDR3 comprises 13 residues. Here the CDR3 DNA reads TGTGCCACCAGCAGAGATCCCGGGGATGAGCAGTTCTTC. Amino acid sequence: CATSRDPGDEQFF.

This clonotype showed up just a few times. The chain uses TRBV2 and TRBJ2-5, with 8 bases that match TRBD1. The CDR3 is 14 amino acids. Trimming cost V 8 bases and J 6 bases; bases outside gene matches: 11. Germline-derived CDR1 and CDR2 are SNHLY and FYNNEI. The CDR3 reads CASGDRGPSKTQYF. CDR3 in DNA: TGTGCCAGCGGCGACAGGGGTCCTTCGAAGACCCAGTACTTC.

This clonotype has a count of ten or more. V is TRBV20-1 and J is TRBJ2-5, with D maybe TRBD1 (5 bases). V was cut by 4 bases and J by 1 base, with 7 bases left in between. The CDR3 is 12 amino acids. CDR1 is DFQATT and CDR2 is SNEGSKA in the germline V gene (reference sequence). CDR3 sequence reads: CSAIRAQETQYF. CDR3 sequence (DNA): TGCAGTGCTATCAGGGCCCAAGAGACCCAGTACTTC.